This record concerns one T cell receptor (beta chain) sequence. What it recognizes is unknown. Compared with germline, one end of the junction differs, possibly owing to a read error. The record originates from a study of a mutant IDH1 vaccine in newly diagnosed glioma. Profiled with immunoSEQ multiplex PCR; TCRdb holds only in-frame clones, not every one. This table has about 44,000 clones, around 81% appearing once. Time point described: week 35, safety follow-up. Vaccination comprised doses that each held 300 ug of mutant IDH1 20-mer peptide, plus topical imiquimod. This specimen consisted of PBMCs, obtained from a glioma patient whose treatment included an IDH1 peptide vaccine. The receptor was isolated from a woman aged 40 to 50 with glioma. Some clones in this sample may be carry-over from other donors' samples.

The DNA for the CDR3 is TGTTCTAGCGGGAGTTCCTACGAGCAGTACTTC. This gives the protein CSSGSSYEQYF. The V gene is TRBV12-5, the J gene TRBJ2-7; TRBD2 aligns across 10 bases. The germline CDR1 and CDR2 sequences are LGHNT and FRNRAP. This CDR3 has 11 residues.